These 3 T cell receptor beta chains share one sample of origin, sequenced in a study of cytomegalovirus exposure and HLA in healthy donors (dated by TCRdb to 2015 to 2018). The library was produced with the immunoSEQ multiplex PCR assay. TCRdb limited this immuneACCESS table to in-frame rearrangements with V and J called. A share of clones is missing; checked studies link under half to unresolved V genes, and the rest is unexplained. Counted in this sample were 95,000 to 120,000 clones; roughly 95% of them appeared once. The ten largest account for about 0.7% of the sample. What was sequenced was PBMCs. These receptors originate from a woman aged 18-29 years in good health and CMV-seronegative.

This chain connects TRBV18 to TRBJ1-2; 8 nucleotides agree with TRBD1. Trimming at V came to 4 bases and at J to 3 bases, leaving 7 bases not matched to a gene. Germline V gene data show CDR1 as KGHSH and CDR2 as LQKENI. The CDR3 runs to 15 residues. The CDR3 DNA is TGTGCCAGCTCACAGCCAGGGGGCGGTGACTATGGCTACACCTTC. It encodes CASSQPGGGDYGYTF.

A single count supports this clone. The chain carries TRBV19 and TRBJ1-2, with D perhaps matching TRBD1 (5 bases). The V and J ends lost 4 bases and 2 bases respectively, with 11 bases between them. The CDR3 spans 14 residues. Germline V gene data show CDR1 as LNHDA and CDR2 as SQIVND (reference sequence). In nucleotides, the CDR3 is TGTGCCAGTAGTAACCCCGGGGGGAACTATGGCTACACCTTC. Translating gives CASSNPGGNYGYTF.

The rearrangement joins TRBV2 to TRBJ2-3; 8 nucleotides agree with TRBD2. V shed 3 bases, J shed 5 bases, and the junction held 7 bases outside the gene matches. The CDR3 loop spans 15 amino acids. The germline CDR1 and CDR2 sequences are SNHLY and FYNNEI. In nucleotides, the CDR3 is TGTGCCAGCAGTGACCCGGGGGGGGCGAAAGATACGCAGTATTTT. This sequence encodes CASSDPGGAKDTQYF.